Each of the 29 T cell receptor beta chains below was sequenced from the same sample in a study of blood T cell repertoires in COVID-19. Here immunoSEQ multiplex PCR was the method, and the copy in TCRdb shows in-frame clones only, minus some. The sample yields about 230,000 clones, roughly 80% seen once. Sequencing was done on a sample of peripheral blood. The origin of the receptors is a woman in her 70s with active or convalescent COVID-19.

This chain links TRBV27 with TRBJ2-2; weak D call: TRBD1 (5 bases). CDR1 and CDR2 from the germline V gene are MNHEY and SMNVEV (reference sequence). This CDR3 has 15 amino acids. With 4 bases removed from V and 4 bases from J, the gap between germline ends came to 13 bases. CDR3 loop: CASSSQGSVTGELFF. The CDR3 coding sequence is TGTGCCAGCAGTTCCCAGGGCAGCGTCACCGGGGAGCTGTTTTTT.

The rearrangement uses TRBV4-1 and TRBJ1-2, with 8 bases matching TRBD1. J was trimmed by 8 bases and V by 2 bases; bases with no gene match: 7. CDR1 and CDR2 from the germline V gene are MGHRA and YSYEKL. The CDR3 is made up of 14 amino acids. CDR3 in DNA: TGCGCCAGCAGCCAACCGGACAGGGCGGCGGGCTACACCTTC. Residues: CASSQPDRAAGYTF.

The chain combines TRBV18 with TRBJ1-2; 8 nucleotides align to TRBD1. Germline CDR1 KGHSH, CDR2 LQKENI. The CDR3 spans 13 residues. The junction had 5 bases not matched to a gene; V was cut back by 5 bases and J by 6 bases. CDR3 loop: CASSVDRENGYTF. The CDR3 DNA is TGTGCCAGCTCAGTGGACAGGGAGAATGGCTACACCTTC.

The chain employs TRBV10-3 and TRBJ2-1, with 8 bases aligning to TRBD2. The CDR3 length is 15 residues. The ends lost 10 bases at V and 5 bases at J; junction bases unmatched: 13. Germline assignment: CDR1 ENHRY and CDR2 SYGVKD. The CDR3 DNA reads as TGTGCCACCTCCCGGGTTGCGGGAGGTGACAATGAGCAGTTCTTC. This translates into CATSRVAGGDNEQFF.

The J gene is TRBJ1-1, the V gene TRBV27; a possible D gene is TRBD1 (5 bases). This CDR3 contains 13 residues. Germline V CDR1 and CDR2: MNHEY, SMNVEV (reference sequence). Trimming took off 7 bases at V and 3 bases at J, with 12 bases between the two ends. The CDR3 reads CASIRWGDTEAFF. Here the CDR3 DNA reads TGTGCCAGCATCCGCTGGGGGGACACTGAAGCTTTCTTT.

The V gene is TRBV5-1, the J gene TRBJ2-1, with 12 nucleotides matching TRBD2. Trimming cost V 0 bases and J 4 bases; bases outside gene matches: 5. The length of the CDR3 is 17 residues. Germline V gives CDR1 SGHRS, CDR2 YFSETQ. CDR3 loop: CASSLEHTSGGYNEQFF. CDR3 nucleotides: TGCGCCAGCAGCTTGGAACACACTAGCGGGGGGTACAATGAGCAGTTCTTC.

The V gene is TRBV18, the J gene TRBJ1-6; possible D gene TRBD1, 6 bases. Germline-derived CDR1 and CDR2 are KGHSH and LQKENI. This CDR3 spans 14 amino acids. V lost 3 bases and J 8 bases, leaving 11 bases between the germline ends. The CDR3 is CASSPDSADSPLHF. The CDR3 DNA reads TGTGCCAGCTCACCGGACAGTGCCGATTCACCCCTCCACTTT. Combining the CDR3 with reference TRBV18 and TRBJ1-6 gives the whole variable domain NAGVMQNPRHLVRRRGQEARLRCSPMKGHSHVYWYRQLPEEGLKFMVYLQKENIIDESGMPKERFSAEFPKEGPSILRIQQVVRGDSAAYFCASSPDSADSPLHFGNGTRLTVT.

The J gene is TRBJ2-3, the V gene TRBV11-1, with 7 positions matching TRBD1. V shed 5 bases, J shed 0 bases, and the junction held 5 bases outside the gene matches. This CDR3 is built from 15 residues. Per the germline V gene, CDR1 is SGHAT and CDR2 is FQDESV (reference sequence). CDR3 coding DNA: TGTGCCAGCAGCCCCGGGACAGAAAGCACAGATACGCAGTATTTT. Translation gives CASSPGTESTDTQYF.

The V call is TRBV5-1, the J call TRBJ2-1, with 7 nucleotides matching TRBD2. The CDR3 is made up of 16 amino acids. After removal of 5 bases from V and 8 bases from J, the junction contained 16 bases not matched to a gene. The germline V gene has CDR1 SGHRS and CDR2 YFSETQ. CDR3 residues: CASRVRKGTIVDEQFF. For the CDR3, the DNA is TGCGCCAGCAGAGTCCGGAAAGGGACTATTGTGGATGAGCAGTTCTTC. The whole variable domain, remainder taken from reference TRBV5-1 and TRBJ2-1, is KAGVTQTPRYLIKTRGQQVTLSCSPISGHRSVSWYQQTPGQGLQFLFEYFSETQRNKGNFPGRFSGRQFSNSRSEMNVSTLELGDSALYLCASRVRKGTIVDEQFFGPGTRLTVL.

The chain combines TRBV20-1 with TRBJ1-1; 9 bases are a match to TRBD1. Losses at the gene ends were 3 bases for V and 5 bases for J; bases not matched to a gene: 7. The CDR3 runs 14 residues. The V gene's germline CDR1 is DFQATT and CDR2 SNEGSKA (reference sequence). The CDR3 reads CSASRGTGRTEAFF. The CDR3 nucleotides are TGCAGTGCTAGTCGGGGGACAGGGAGGACTGAAGCTTTCTTT.

The CDR3 nucleotides are TGTGCCAGCAGTGACCGAAGGGGCTCCTATGGCTACACCTTC. Translated: CASSDRRGSYGYTF. The chain links TRBV25-1 to TRBJ1-2, with a possible D match to TRBD1 (5 bases). CDR1 is MGHDK, CDR2 SYGVNS, per germline. CDR3 size: 14 residues. V was cut by 3 bases and J by 4 bases, with 12 bases left in between.

The sample holds a few counts of this clone. CDR3 amino acids: CASSQGVAGATDTQYF. The CDR3 region has the DNA TGCGCCAGCAGCCAAGGAGTAGCGGGGGCCACAGATACGCAGTATTTT. The chain links TRBV4-3 to TRBJ2-3; TRBD2 matches 9 bases. Trimming cost V 1 base and J 2 bases; bases outside gene matches: 4. The germline V gene encodes CDR1 LGHNA and CDR2 YSLEER. The CDR3 is 16 residues long.

The J gene is TRBJ1-2, the V gene TRBV5-1; D remains ambiguous. Per germline, CDR1 SGHRS and CDR2 YFSETQ. V was shortened by 3 bases and J by 0 bases, with 9 bases between the two germline ends. The CDR3 is made up of 14 amino acids. CDR3 nucleotide sequence: TGCGCCAGCAGCTCTACGGGGACTAACTATGGCTACACCTTC. Protein: CASSSTGTNYGYTF.

The rearrangement links TRBV27 to TRBJ1-5; weak D call: TRBD1 (5 bases). There are 15 residues in the CDR3. V lost 6 bases and J 0 bases, leaving 12 bases between the germline ends. CDR1 and CDR2 (germline): MNHEY, SMNVEV (reference sequence). CDR3 bases: TGTGCCAGCAGCAACGGACATTATAGCAATCAGCCCCAGCATTTT. As protein: CASSNGHYSNQPQHF.

The chain carries TRBV2 and TRBJ1-2; 8 bases map to TRBD1. The CDR3 runs to 15 residues. Looked up from germline, CDR1 is SNHLY and CDR2 is FYNNEI. The J segment lost 5 bases and the V segment lost 4 bases, leaving 9 bases of the junction unmatched. The CDR3 region has the DNA TGTGCCAGCAGTGGAGTGTACGGACAGGGATATGGCTACACCTTC. This gives the protein CASSGVYGQGYGYTF.

The rearrangement joins TRBV24-1 to TRBJ2-1; 16 bases are a match to TRBD2. This CDR3 has 16 residues. The junction had 6 bases not matched to a gene; V was cut back by 4 bases and J by 10 bases. Germline V gene sequence: CDR1 KGHDR, CDR2 SFDVKD. Here the CDR3 reads CATSDPGLAGGGEQFF. CDR3 coding DNA: TGTGCCACCAGTGACCCGGGACTAGCGGGAGGGGGAGAGCAGTTCTTC.

The rearrangement uses TRBV7-2 and TRBJ1-2, with 7 bases matching TRBD1. The germline V gene encodes CDR1 SGHTA and CDR2 FQGNSA. CDR3 length: 14 residues. Unmatched junction bases numbered 5, after V lost 5 bases and J lost 2 bases. The CDR3 here is CASSLDRANYGYTF. The DNA for the CDR3 is TGTGCCAGCAGCCTCGACAGGGCGAACTATGGCTACACCTTC.

For the CDR3, the DNA is TGTGCCAGCTCCGGTTCGACAGGGGGGAACACTGAAGCTTTCTTT. Protein product: CASSGSTGGNTEAFF. V is TRBV18 and J is TRBJ1-1; 9 bases align to TRBD1. CDR1 KGHSH and CDR2 LQKENI come from the germline V gene. The CDR3 covers 15 residues. Losses at the gene ends were 6 bases for V and 1 base for J; bases not matched to a gene: 6. Drawing the rest from reference TRBV18 and TRBJ1-1, the complete variable domain is NAGVMQNPRHLVRRRGQEARLRCSPMKGHSHVYWYRQLPEEGLKFMVYLQKENIIDESGMPKERFSAEFPKEGPSILRIQQVVRGDSAAYFCASSGSTGGNTEAFFGQGTRLTVV.

This clone has more than one count but fewer than ten. The V gene is TRBV19, the J gene TRBJ1-2, with 8 bases identical to TRBD1. CDR1 and CDR2 (germline): LNHDA, SQIVND (reference sequence). Trimming took 8 bases from V and 5 from J; bases not matched to a gene: 4. The length of the CDR3 is 12 residues. The CDR3 bases are TGTGCCAGTGCCGACAGGGGATATGGCTACACCTTC. The encoded protein is CASADRGYGYTF.

This clone occurred once. The chain combines TRBV29-1 with TRBJ2-6; D perhaps matches TRBD1 (6 bases). Trimming pared 4 bases from V and 12 bases from J, leaving 19 bases between. Looked up from germline, CDR1 is SQVTM and CDR2 is ANQGSEA. The CDR3 is 14 residues long. This chain's CDR3 is CSVGGLRGRSVLTF. DNA of the CDR3: TGCAGCGTTGGGGGTCTCAGGGGACGTAGCGTCCTGACTTTC.

This clone has just a few counts. The chain links TRBV6-5 to TRBJ1-2, with D possibly TRBD1 on 6 matching bases. Trimming stripped 4 bases from V and 5 bases from J, with 17 bases between. The CDR3 has 15 residues. Per germline, CDR1 MNHEY and CDR2 SVGAGI. This chain's CDR3 is CASSSEEGGWYGYTF. The CDR3, as DNA: TGTGCCAGCAGTTCAGAAGAAGGGGGTTGGTATGGCTACACCTTC.

The chain is built from TRBV19 and TRBJ2-7, with TRBD1 as a possible D gene (6 bases). The germline V gene has CDR1 LNHDA and CDR2 SQIVND (reference sequence). The length of the CDR3 is 13 residues. V lost 3 bases to trimming and J lost 4 bases, with 10 bases between them. The CDR3 nucleotides read TGTGCCAGTAGTATGGGCAGGGGATACGAGCAGTACTTC. Translating it yields CASSMGRGYEQYF. Full variable domain (outside the CDR3, taken from reference TRBV19 and TRBJ2-7): DGGITQSPKYLFRKEGQNVTLSCEQNLNHDAMYWYRQDPGQGLRLIYYSQIVNDFQKGDIAEGYSVSREKKESFPLTVTSAQKNPTAFYLCASSMGRGYEQYFGPGTRLTVT.

V and J are TRBV5-1 and TRBJ2-1, with TRBD1 matching 9 bases. After removal of 0 bases from V and 7 bases from J, the junction contained 8 bases not matched to a gene. CDR3 size: 16 residues. Germline loops: CDR1 SGHRS, CDR2 YFSETQ. The CDR3 region is CASSLDRGLGGNEQFF. For the CDR3, the DNA is TGCGCCAGCAGCTTGGACAGGGGGCTGGGTGGGAATGAGCAGTTCTTC.

The rearrangement joins TRBV29-1 to TRBJ2-6; D uncertain. Germline CDR1 is SQVTM and CDR2 is ANQGSEA. This CDR3 contains 13 residues. The V gene lost 3 bases and the J gene lost 1 base, with 4 bases spanning the gap. The CDR3 DNA is TGCAGCGTTGATATGTCTGGGGCCAACGTCCTGACTTTC. Translation gives CSVDMSGANVLTF.

The genes are TRBV6-1 and TRBJ2-2; 8 bases map to TRBD2. V dropped 2 bases and J dropped 2; count of bases not matched to a gene: 7. This CDR3 is built from 17 residues. Germline V gene data show CDR1 as MNHNS and CDR2 as SASEGT. CDR3 protein: CASSENVGGGNTGELFF. Here the CDR3 DNA reads TGTGCCAGCAGTGAAAACGTCGGGGGGGGCAACACCGGGGAGCTGTTTTTT.

This clone occurred once. The rearrangement uses TRBV6-5 and TRBJ2-5; a possible D gene is TRBD2 (6 bases). There are 12 residues in the CDR3. Between the trimmed V and J ends, which lost 3 bases and 5 bases, there was a span of 7 bases. CDR1 is MNHEY, CDR2 SVGAGI, per germline. The CDR3: CASSYRGETQYF. For the CDR3, the DNA is TGTGCCAGCAGTTATCGGGGGGAGACCCAGTACTTC.

The genes are TRBV6-2 or TRBV6-3 and TRBJ2-1; TRBD2 matches at 7 bases. After removal of 2 bases from V and 4 bases from J, the junction contained 2 bases not matched to a gene. This CDR3 is built from 14 residues. Germline V lookup: CDR1 MNHEY, CDR2 SVGEGT. In nucleotides, the CDR3 is TGTGCCAGCAGTTACAGCGGGAATTACAATGAGCAGTTCTTC. Translating it yields CASSYSGNYNEQFF.

This rearrangement joins TRBV20-1 to TRBJ2-5, with TRBD1 matching over 8 bases. The CDR3 spans 11 residues. Germline CDR1 is DFQATT and CDR2 is SNEGSKA (reference sequence). Trimming took 8 bases from V and 7 from J; bases not matched to a gene: 6. The CDR3 here is CSYQGAGTQYF. As DNA, the CDR3 is TGCAGTTATCAGGGGGCTGGGACCCAGTACTTC.

The chain joins TRBV11-2 to TRBJ2-1; the match to TRBD2 covers 7 bases. Unmatched junction bases numbered 10, after V lost 0 bases and J lost 5 bases. The germline V gene has CDR1 SGHAT and CDR2 FQNNGV. The CDR3 covers 17 residues. This CDR3 reads CASSLDLGGRANNEQFF. The CDR3 nucleotides are TGTGCCAGCAGCTTAGATCTGGGCGGGAGAGCGAACAATGAGCAGTTCTTC.